This TCR beta chain came from a study of blood T cell repertoires in COVID-19. Study overall: In each case, the material was cDNA or gDNA derived from T cells, B-cell-depleted T cells, or PBMCs.

Original handling: The authors estimated nucleated cell counts from reference gene primer amplification. The repertoire was sequenced with immunoSEQ multiplex PCR; TCRdb's copy has only in-frame clones and lacks some. That table is the source of V, J and clone size, and D and trimming were worked out from the DNA. Of 75,000 to 95,000 clones listed, about four fifths are singletons. J lost 9 bases, V lost 2 bases, and 6 bases had no gene match. From germline, CDR1 is ENHRY and CDR2 SYGVKD. The CDR3 has 15 residues. Source material: peripheral blood. This chain uses TRBV10-3 with TRBJ1-6, with 8 bases matching TRBD1. The origin of this receptor is a woman aged 40 to 49 with active or convalescent COVID-19. CDR3 DNA: TGTGCCATCAGTGAGGGACAGGGTATAGGTTCACCCCTCCACTTT. It is translated as CAISEGQGIGSPLHF.